The T cell receptor (beta chain) described here comes from a study of blood T cell repertoires in COVID-19. The overall study: Material from acute and convalescent COVID-19 was sourced from the United States, Italy and Spain. The cDNA or gDNA used as material had been derived from T cells, B-cell-depleted T cells, or PBMCs.

Original processing notes: Estimation of nucleated cell counts was performed using reference gene primer amplification. The method was immunoSEQ multiplex PCR; TCRdb's version includes in-frame clones alone and lacks a portion of them. D and trimming come from the DNA, and the V and J calls and clone size come from that table. This sample has 200,000 or so clones; about 82% occur once, and the top ten carry over 9.5%. CDR1 and CDR2 from the germline V gene are MNHNS and SASEGT. The CDR3 extends over 17 amino acids. V gave up 3 bases and J gave up 5 bases; unmatched junction bases: 11. The clonotype comes from a woman of 80 years or more with acute or convalescent COVID-19. This chain links TRBV6-1 with TRBJ2-3; TRBD2 matches at 10 bases. Sequencing was done on a sample of peripheral blood. CDR3 nucleotides: TGTGCCAGCAGTGATCAAGGACTAGCGGCGGAGGGAGATACGCAGTATTTT. Translation: CASSDQGLAAEGDTQYF.